These 25 T cell receptor beta chains originate from one sample sequenced in a study of beta chain features in type 1 diabetes. Study conclusions and caveats: All four CD4+ subsets of Type 1 diabetes patients contained TCRB CDR3s that were moderately but significantly shorter.

cDNA synthesis used the whole RNA isolate, giving expressed TCRB sequences. Assay: immunoSEQ multiplex PCR; the TCRdb copy retains only in-frame clones and omits some. The sample carries roughly 280,000 clones, about 23% recorded once. These receptors have no known antigen. Sample: naive CD4+ T cells from blood. Receptor source: a woman aged 30 to 39 with type 1 diabetes.

This clone was counted only a few times. The chain couples TRBV10-3 to TRBJ2-1; 7 positions match TRBD2. CDR3 length: 14 residues. With V trimmed by 7 bases and J by 6 bases, 9 bases remained unmatched. Germline V gene lookup returns CDR1 ENHRY and CDR2 SYGVKD. CDR3 residues: CAIKGRESGNEQFF. CDR3 bases: TGTGCCATCAAGGGGAGGGAGTCGGGCAATGAGCAGTTCTTC.

V is TRBV18 and J is TRBJ2-7; D uncertain. Germline assignment: CDR1 KGHSH and CDR2 LQKENI. Between the trimmed V and J ends, which lost 3 bases and 3 bases, there was a span of 6 bases. The CDR3 contains 12 residues. CDR3 amino acids: CASSPRDYEQYF. As DNA, the CDR3 is TGTGCCAGCTCACCGAGAGACTACGAGCAGTACTTC.

The chain combines TRBV5-1 with TRBJ2-7; D unclear. The CDR3 loop spans 12 amino acids. Germline loops: CDR1 SGHRS, CDR2 YFSETQ. Deletions cut 4 bases from V and 3 bases from J, with 8 bases between. This CDR3 reads CASSQELYEQYF. Here the CDR3 DNA reads TGCGCCAGCAGCCAGGAACTCTACGAGCAGTACTTC.

Note on this clone: Lacking the conserved final phenylalanine or tryptophan, this CDR3 likely reflects a read error. The chain couples TRBV14 to TRBJ2-2, with D possibly being TRBD2 (6 bases). CDR3 length: 15 amino acids. The V gene lost 2 bases and the J gene lost 4 bases, with 11 bases spanning the gap. CDR1 and CDR2 (germline): SGHDN, FVKESK. The CDR3 DNA sequence: TGTGCCAGCAGCCAAAGTGGGGAGGTCACCGGGGAGCTGTTTTCT. It translates to CASSQSGEVTGELFS.

The V and J genes are TRBV5-1 and TRBJ2-5; a weak D match, TRBD1 (5 bases). V lost 2 bases, J lost 5 bases, and 13 bases lay in between. The CDR3 is 14 amino acids. From germline, CDR1 is SGHRS and CDR2 YFSETQ. CDR3 in amino acids: CASSFDRGVETQYF. The CDR3 nucleotides are TGCGCCAGCAGCTTCGACAGAGGTGTGGAGACCCAGTACTTC.

There are a few counts of this clone. This chain joins TRBV4-1 and TRBJ2-1; D is uncertain. V lost 0 bases and J 0 bases, leaving 12 bases between the germline ends. This CDR3 spans 17 amino acids. CDR1 MGHRA and CDR2 YSYEKL come from the germline V gene. CDR3 DNA sequence: TGCGCCAGCAGCCAAGAAGAAAGAAGAGACTCCTACAATGAGCAGTTCTTC. This gives the protein CASSQEERRDSYNEQFF.

The chain recombines TRBV29-1 with TRBJ2-7, with 7 nucleotides matching TRBD2. CDR3 length: 14 residues. Trimming removed 4 bases from V and 0 bases from J; junction bases left unmatched: 6. CDR1 is SQVTM, CDR2 ANQGSEA, per germline. The CDR3 sequence: CSVAAGTNSYEQYF. The CDR3 bases are TGCAGCGTTGCCGCCGGGACTAACTCCTACGAGCAGTACTTC.

The sample holds a few counts of this clone. The chain joins TRBV14 to TRBJ2-1, with D hard to call. Between the trimmed V and J ends, which lost 1 base and 11 bases, there was a span of 6 bases. The germline V gene has CDR1 SGHDN and CDR2 FVKESK. CDR3 length: 11 residues. CDR3 in amino acids: CASSQGAKQFF. CDR3 nucleotide sequence: TGTGCCAGCAGCCAAGGCGCTAAGCAGTTCTTC.

The chain is built from TRBV5-1 and TRBJ1-2; maybe TRBD1 (5 bases). The V gene lost 0 bases and the J gene lost 6 bases, with 12 bases spanning the gap. The CDR3 is 14 amino acids. Germline-derived CDR1 and CDR2 are SGHRS and YFSETQ. CDR3 amino acids: CASSLDGGGNGYTF. The CDR3, as DNA: TGCGCCAGCAGCTTGGACGGGGGGGGAAATGGCTACACCTTC.

Only a few counts were recorded for this clone. V and J are TRBV30 and TRBJ1-3; 7 positions match TRBD1. The CDR3 extends over 14 amino acids. The germline V gene has CDR1 GTSNPN and CDR2 SVGIG (reference sequence). V lost 1 base to trimming and J lost 1 base; unmatched junction nucleotides: 1. The CDR3 nucleotides are TGTGCCTGGAGTGCGGGACAGTCTGGAAACACCATATATTTT. Translation gives CAWSAGQSGNTIYF.

V is TRBV10-3 and J is TRBJ1-5, with no clear D. The germline gives CDR1 ENHRY, CDR2 SYGVKD. V was pared by 6 bases and J by 7 bases, with 13 bases between. The CDR3 is 13 amino acids. DNA for the CDR3: TGTGCCATCAGCCCCGGGGTCGGGCAGCCCCAGCATTTT. Translating it yields CAISPGVGQPQHF.

This clone was seen only once. The rearrangement joins TRBV10-3 to TRBJ1-3; D perhaps matches TRBD1 (6 bases). CDR3 length equals 15 residues. V was pared by 3 bases and J by 0 bases, with 9 bases between. Germline V CDR1 and CDR2: ENHRY, SYGVKD. The CDR3 region is CAISDRDNSGNTIYF. The CDR3 DNA follows: TGTGCCATCAGTGATCGGGACAACTCTGGAAACACCATATATTTT.

This chain joins TRBV7-2 and TRBJ2-7; 10 bases agree with TRBD2. The germline V gene encodes CDR1 SGHTA and CDR2 FQGNSA. V trimming: 5 bases; J trimming: 1 base; junction bases outside the gene matches: 8. The CDR3 is 16 amino acids. This CDR3 is CASSHAGTSASYEQYF. The CDR3 DNA reads as TGTGCCAGCAGCCACGCCGGGACTAGCGCGTCCTACGAGCAGTACTTC.

This sequence joins TRBV25-1 and TRBJ2-7, with 8 bases matching TRBD1. Germline-derived CDR1 and CDR2 are MGHDK and SYGVNS. There are 14 residues in the CDR3. The J segment lost 5 bases and the V segment lost 4 bases, leaving 7 bases of the junction unmatched. CDR3 sequence reads: CASSGWTGSHEQYF. The CDR3 DNA follows: TGTGCCAGCAGTGGCTGGACAGGGTCCCACGAGCAGTACTTC.

V is TRBV7-9 and J is TRBJ2-7, with 7 positions matching TRBD1. Germline trimming cut 5 bases from V and 6 bases from J; bases unmatched to any gene: 10. The CDR3 consists of 14 residues. Germline V gene sequence: CDR1 SEHNR, CDR2 FQNEAQ (reference sequence). As DNA, the CDR3 is TGTGCCAGCAGCCCTCGACAGGGTTTGCGCGAGCAGTACTTC. Amino acid sequence: CASSPRQGLREQYF.

This clone was observed a handful of times. The chain recombines TRBV19 with TRBJ2-7; 9 bases are shared with TRBD1. This CDR3 is 15 amino acids long. Trimming took 3 bases from V and 3 from J; bases not matched to a gene: 6. CDR1 is LNHDA and CDR2 is SQIVND in the germline V gene (reference sequence). For the CDR3, the DNA is TGTGCCAGTAGTATTCAGGGACAGGGCGGCTACGAGCAGTACTTC. It translates to CASSIQGQGGYEQYF.

The rearrangement uses TRBV30 and TRBJ2-7; 10 positions agree with TRBD2. Germline lookup yields CDR1 GTSNPN and CDR2 SVGIG (reference sequence). V shed 2 bases and J 6 bases; nucleotides not matched to a gene: 10. The CDR3 runs 15 residues. The CDR3 DNA sequence: TGTGCCTGGAGTTTTGGGAGCGGGAGGGCCCGCGAGCAGTACTTC. Amino acid sequence: CAWSFGSGRAREQYF. Supplemented by reference TRBV30 and TRBJ2-7, the full variable domain reads SQTIHQWPATLVQPVGSPLSLECTVEGTSNPNLYWYRQAAGRGLQLLFYSVGIGQISSEVPQNLSASRPQDRQFILSSKKLLLSDSGFYLCAWSFGSGRAREQYFGPGTRLTVT.

This sequence joins TRBV4-1 and TRBJ2-7; 7 positions agree with TRBD1. The V and J ends lost 3 bases and 5 bases, in that order; junction bases with no gene match: 16. This CDR3 has 17 amino acids. Germline values: CDR1 MGHRA, CDR2 YSYEKL. The CDR3 sequence: CASSHETPDRVFDEQYF. The CDR3, as DNA: TGCGCCAGCAGCCATGAGACTCCTGACAGGGTGTTCGACGAGCAGTACTTC.

A few counts support this clone. The chain is built from TRBV5-4 and TRBJ2-7; D possibly corresponds to TRBD1 (6 bases). The V end lost 0 bases, the J end lost 3 bases, and 10 bases lay between the germline ends. This CDR3 spans 14 amino acids. Germline CDR1 and CDR2: SGHNT and YYREEE (reference sequence). The CDR3 DNA is TGTGCCAGCAGCTTGGACAGGGTAGGCTACGAGCAGTACTTC. As protein: CASSLDRVGYEQYF.

The V gene is TRBV10-3, the J gene TRBJ2-3; a possible D gene is TRBD2 (6 bases). There are 14 residues in the CDR3. The V end lost 2 bases, the J end lost 2 bases, and 8 bases lay between the germline ends. Germline V lookup: CDR1 ENHRY, CDR2 SYGVKD. The CDR3 DNA reads as TGTGCCATCAGTGAGAGGGACTTCACAGATACGCAGTATTTT. This codes for CAISERDFTDTQYF.

This clone has just a few counts. The J gene is TRBJ2-7, the V gene TRBV5-1, with D tentatively TRBD2 (6 bases). The V end lost 3 bases, the J end lost 6 bases, and 13 bases lay between the germline ends. This CDR3 has 13 residues. Per the germline V gene, CDR1 is SGHRS and CDR2 is YFSETQ. This CDR3 is CASSSVAGTEQYF. In DNA form, the CDR3 reads TGCGCCAGCAGCTCCGTCGCGGGAACCGAGCAGTACTTC.

This chain joins TRBV28 and TRBJ2-3; TRBD1 agrees at 8 bases. CDR3 length equals 15 residues. V gave up 8 bases and J gave up 3 bases; unmatched junction bases: 10. Germline assignment: CDR1 MDHEN and CDR2 SYDVKM. CDR3 in amino acids: CASLGAGQGTDTQYF. DNA for the CDR3: TGTGCCAGCCTCGGTGCCGGACAGGGAACAGATACGCAGTATTTT.

This clone was observed a few times. The chain joins TRBV10-3 to TRBJ2-7; perhaps TRBD1 as D (5 bases). The CDR3 totals 12 residues. The germline gives CDR1 ENHRY, CDR2 SYGVKD. V lost 6 bases and J 5 bases, leaving 11 bases between the germline ends. CDR3 sequence: CAISPGHHEQYF. The CDR3 DNA reads TGTGCCATCAGCCCCGGACACCACGAGCAGTACTTC.

The table lists this clone with a few counts. The rearrangement joins TRBV29-1 to TRBJ1-2; D might be TRBD1 (6 bases). Germline CDR1 is SQVTM and CDR2 is ANQGSEA. The CDR3 length is 11 residues. The V gene lost 4 bases and the J gene lost 8 bases, with 11 bases spanning the gap. The CDR3 DNA follows: TGCAGCGTTGTACAGGGTGACGGCTACACCTTC. It translates to CSVVQGDGYTF.

V and J are TRBV2 and TRBJ2-7; possibly TRBD2 for D (6 bases). Germline CDR1 and CDR2: SNHLY and FYNNEI. Trimming removed 6 bases at V and 4 bases at J, with 16 bases between. This CDR3 contains 14 residues. CDR3 nucleotides: TGTGCCAGCAGCAATAGGAGGGTTCGGTACGAGCAGTACTTC. As protein: CASSNRRVRYEQYF.